This TCR beta chain comes out of a study of T cells in Graves' hyperthyroidism and ophthalmopathy. The ends were cut back, 5 bases at V and 4 bases at J, with 7 bases in the middle. CDR1 is SEHNR and CDR2 is FQNEAQ in the germline V gene (reference sequence). CDR3 length: 12 residues. The CDR3 regions of TCR beta were amplified from RNA transcripts. Initially, a first-round RT-PCR of the TCR CDR3 employed the HTBI primer set. TCRdb ran MiXCR on the multiplex PCR reads and lists one entry per CDR3 protein. The table lists under 800,000 distinct CDR3 sequences, less than 15% of them singletons. This clonotype was counted at least ten times.

Sequencing input: blood. The chain combines TRBV7-9 with TRBJ2-3; TRBD1 is a possible D gene (6 bases). The sequence was collected from a woman younger than 30 with Graves' hyperthyroidism. This CDR3 reads CASSRQADTQYF. The CDR3 DNA is TGTGCCAGCAGCAGACAGGCAGATACGCAGTATTTT.